Each of the 9 T cell receptor beta chains below was sequenced from the same sample in a study of vaccination and CD4 T cells after COVID-19. Treatment noted: approximately nine-day PBMC culture with coronavirus spike peptide pools or control peptides (ViraFEST assay). Sequenced with the Oncomine TCR Beta short-read assay was DNA taken from cultured CD4+ T cells. A single record per CDR3 protein comes from TCRdb applying MiXCR to the PCR reads. In the table there are roughly 4,000 distinct CDR3 sequences, approximately 71% of which are singletons. These receptors lack a known antigen. The sample was CD4+ T cells from blood, cultured in vitro. The receptors come from a human donor who had recovered from COVID-19.

V is TRBV27 and J is TRBJ1-5; D is ambiguous. CDR1 and CDR2 (germline): MNHEY, SMNVEV (reference sequence). This CDR3 is built from 15 residues. Trimming left V 3 bases short and J 0 bases short, with 9 bases between. The CDR3, as DNA: TGTGCCAGCAGTTTGGAACAGCCTAGCAATCAGCCCCAGCATTTT. It specifies CASSLEQPSNQPQHF.

This clonotype was seen a handful of times. The chain combines TRBV7-3 with TRBJ1-2; 8 bases match TRBD1. Per the germline V gene, CDR1 is SGHTA and CDR2 is FQGTGA. This CDR3 comprises 13 residues. V trimming: 3 bases; J trimming: 3 bases; junction bases outside the gene matches: 0. The chain's CDR3 is CASSLTGDYGYTF. In DNA, the CDR3 is TGTGCCAGCAGCTTGACAGGGGACTATGGCTACACCTTC.

The chain links TRBV6-1 to TRBJ1-4; 7 bases agree with TRBD1. The ends lost 7 bases at V and 7 bases at J; junction bases unmatched: 12. Germline CDR1 MNHNS, CDR2 SASEGT. The CDR3 loop spans 15 amino acids. In DNA form, the CDR3 reads TGTGCCAGCATGGAGTGGGGCTCAGGGGGTGAAAAACTGTTTTTT. Translating gives CASMEWGSGGEKLFF.

This clonotype is medium-sized by share. This chain joins TRBV2 and TRBJ1-2; 7 bases align to TRBD1. V shed 5 bases and J 3 bases; nucleotides not matched to a gene: 9. CDR1 and CDR2 from the germline V gene are SNHLY and FYNNEI. This CDR3 has 15 amino acids. The chain's CDR3 is CASSKTRDSHYGYTF. DNA of the CDR3: TGTGCCAGCAGTAAGACCCGGGACAGCCACTATGGCTACACCTTC.

V is TRBV12-3 or TRBV12-4 and J is TRBJ2-5, with 7 nucleotides matching TRBD1. This CDR3 has 16 amino acids. The trim removed 2 bases at V and 6 bases at J, leaving 12 bases unmatched. The CDR3 DNA is TGTGCCAGCAGTTTAAGATATAGGGGGCCGGCGCAGACCCAGTACTTC. Translation: CASSLRYRGPAQTQYF.

In its sample, this clonotype was seen a few times. V and J are TRBV19 and TRBJ2-2; D remains unclear. The CDR3 totals 16 residues. Looked up from germline, CDR1 is LNHDA and CDR2 is SQIVND (reference sequence). Trimming stripped 4 bases from V and 1 base from J, with 13 bases between. DNA for the CDR3: TGTGCCAGTAGTAGGGCCCAACTGCTGAACACCGGGGAGCTGTTTTTT. Translating gives CASSRAQLLNTGELFF.

The chain has TRBV20-1 and TRBJ2-2; D is possibly TRBD1 (5 bases). The V gene lost 6 bases and the J gene lost 6 bases, with 11 bases spanning the gap. The V gene's germline CDR1 is DFQATT and CDR2 SNEGSKA (reference sequence). This CDR3 has 12 residues. The CDR3: CSAKKGAGELFF. Here the CDR3 DNA reads TGCAGTGCAAAGAAAGGGGCCGGGGAGCTGTTTTTT.

The V gene is TRBV6-2 or TRBV6-3, the J gene TRBJ2-2, with D unclear. The CDR3 totals 14 residues. CDR1 MNHEY and CDR2 SVGEGT come from the germline V gene. The ends were cut back, 6 bases at V and 4 bases at J, with 12 bases in the middle. The CDR3 here is CASSQLGSTGELFF. CDR3 bases: TGTGCCAGCAGCCAGCTGGGTTCCACCGGGGAGCTGTTTTTT.

This chain joins TRBV20-1 and TRBJ1-6; perhaps TRBD1 as D (5 bases). The germline gives CDR1 DFQATT, CDR2 SNEGSKA (reference sequence). The CDR3 consists of 17 residues. V dropped 0 bases and J dropped 6 bases, with 18 bases sitting between them. For the CDR3, the DNA is TGCAGTGCTAGAGAGAGCCCTAGAACAGGTGTTAATTCACCCCTCCACTTT. Translation gives CSARESPRTGVNSPLHF.